The 2 T cell receptor beta chains presented below share a single source sample, sequenced in a study of blood T cell repertoires in COVID-19. The method was immunoSEQ multiplex PCR; TCRdb's version includes in-frame clones alone and lacks a portion of them. Of more than 65,000 clones in the sample, 80% to 85% were seen once. Sequenced: peripheral blood. Receptor source: an older woman with acute or convalescent COVID-19.

This chain links TRBV30 with TRBJ2-7; 9 bases map to TRBD2. The CDR3 is 15 residues long. Trimming at V came to 0 bases and at J to 5 bases, leaving 8 bases not matched to a gene. The V gene's germline CDR1 is GTSNPN and CDR2 SVGIG (reference sequence). As DNA, the CDR3 is TGTGCCTGGAGTGTAGACGTTGCTAGCGGGAACGAGCAGTACTTC. Protein: CAWSVDVASGNEQYF.

This chain connects TRBV30 to TRBJ1-5; D is uncertain. There are 14 residues in the CDR3. Per the germline V gene, CDR1 is GTSNPN and CDR2 is SVGIG (reference sequence). The V end lost 0 bases, the J end lost 8 bases, and 14 bases lay between the germline ends. CDR3 DNA sequence: TGTGCCTGGAGTGTATCTAGTGGCCGGGAGCCCCAGCATTTT. This codes for CAWSVSSGREPQHF. The full variable domain, in which reference TRBV30 and TRBJ1-5 provide the parts outside the CDR3, is SQTIHQWPATLVQPVGSPLSLECTVEGTSNPNLYWYRQAAGRGLQLLFYSVGIGQISSEVPQNLSASRPQDRQFILSSKKLLLSDSGFYLCAWSVSSGREPQHFGDGTRLSIL.